This record covers a single T cell receptor (beta chain). This sample is part of a study of preoperative IRX-2 immunotherapy in early breast cancer. Libraries were prepared by immunoSEQ multiplex PCR; TCRdb keeps only in-frame clonotypes and omits some of them. Seen here are 25,000 to 30,000 clones, around 72% observed once, and the top ten hold around 7%. CDR1 and CDR2 (germline): MNHGY, SAAAGT. V shed 8 bases and J shed 9 bases, with 23 bases lying between them. This CDR3 has 14 residues. Regarding treatment: preoperative locoregional IRX-2 cytokine immunotherapy. Samples came from a phase Ib trial of preoperative locoregional IRX-2 cytokine immunotherapy.

The receptor was derived from a human donor with breast cancer. The sample in question was lymph node tissue, obtained after IRX-2 immunotherapy. The V call is TRBV6-8, the J call TRBJ2-7; TRBD2 might be the D (6 bases). The CDR3 protein is CASSPEGTPRGQYF. CDR3 bases: TGTGCCAGCTCCCCGGAGGGGACGCCCCGGGGGCAGTACTTC.